The TCR beta chain described here comes from a study of blood T cell repertoires in COVID-19. Whole-study context: Acute and convalescent COVID-19 specimens originated in the United States, Italy and Spain. T cells, B-cell-depleted T cells, or PBMCs provided the cDNA or gDNA that served as material.

This CDR3 contains 19 residues. The protocol was immunoSEQ multiplex PCR, while the TCRdb copy is restricted to in-frame clones and leaves out a portion. The profile shows about 410,000 clones, roughly 90% of them singletons. This rearrangement joins TRBV21-1 to TRBJ1-1; the DNA was not compared with TRBD1, the D call given in the table. TRBV21-1 is deemed a pseudogene. The sample consisted of peripheral blood. The receptor's source is a woman aged 25 to 39 with active or convalescent COVID-19. CDR3 nucleotides: TGTGCCAGCAGCGACCACTCCCAGGGGTCCAGCCCTAAGGACACTGAAGCTTTCTTT. Translating it yields CASSDHSQGSSPKDTEAFF.